These T cell receptor beta chains were read from a single sample in a study of T cell repertoires in cytomegalovirus infection. In TCRdb, the reads were re-called with MiXCR into one record per CDR3 protein. The data show some 700,000 distinct CDR3 sequences, 30% to 40% seen once. These receptors lack a known antigen. Sequenced material: cultured PBMCs, taken from culture after CMV antigen stimulation. These receptors were collected from a human donor in good health (CMV status not recorded). Some clones in this sample may be carry-over from other donors' samples. Both conserved end residues are part of each CDR3. The order of the fields is J gene, clone size, V gene, D gene, CDR3 DNA, CDR3 protein. A D gene is named only where the DNA matches it firmly. For some rows the clone size is stated as once, few or many, or as a class when expanded; others skip it.

>TRBJ2-3|few|TRBV6-1|.
TGTGCCAGCAGTGCACTACGTCTCTCCACAGATACGCAGTATTTT
CASSALRLSTDTQYF
>TRBJ1-3|.|TRBV5-4|TRBD1
TGTGCCAGCAGCCCTCCCCCGGGACAGGGATCTGGAAACACCATATATTTT
CASSPPPGQGSGNTIYF
>TRBJ2-3|.|TRBV20-1|.
TGCAGTGCTAGCCCACAGGGATACGGCACAGATACGCAGTATTTT
CSASPQGYGTDTQYF
>TRBJ1-1|many|TRBV7-8|TRBD1
TGTGCCAGCAGCTTAGACAGGGGATGGACTGAAGCTTTCTTT
CASSLDRGWTEAFF
>TRBJ1-6|.|TRBV5-4|.
TGTGCCAGCAGCTTGGGTACTTCACCCCTCCACTTT
CASSLGTSPLHF
>TRBJ2-1|.|TRBV7-2|.
TGTGCCAGCAGCTTAGGGCAGCCTAACAATGAGCAGTTCTTC
CASSLGQPNNEQFF
>TRBJ1-5|.|TRBV28|.
TGTGCCAGCAGTTTGGATCAGACTCGTCCCCAGCATTTT
CASSLDQTRPQHF
>TRBJ2-5|.|TRBV6-2/TRBV6-3|TRBD2
TGTGCCAGCAGTACGGCTAGCGGGAGGTTGGGAGAGACCCAGTACTTC
CASSTASGRLGETQYF
>TRBJ1-5|.|TRBV6-1|.
TGTGCCAGCAGGTGGACACCAAGCAATCAGCCCCAGCATTTT
CASRWTPSNQPQHF
>TRBJ1-2|.|TRBV19|TRBD1
TGTGCCAGTAGTCCGAAACAGGGGGCTCTCGGAGGCTACACCTTC
CASSPKQGALGGYTF
>TRBJ2-4|.|TRBV11-2|.
TGTGCCAGCAGACCTAGCGGGGCAGGGGGCGAATGGGCCAAAAACATTCAGTACTTC
CASRPSGAGGEWAKNIQYF
>TRBJ1-2|.|TRBV27|.
TGTGCCAGCAGTCCAGCCCCGGGAGGTGATGGCTACACCTTC
CASSPAPGGDGYTF
>TRBJ1-1|.|TRBV12-3/TRBV12-4|TRBD1
TGTGCCAGCAGAGGGGGACAGGGGAGGACTGAAGCTTTCTTT
CASRGGQGRTEAFF
>TRBJ1-3|.|TRBV7-2|.
TGTGCCAGCAGCCCCTCCCGGGGCTCTGGAAACACCATATATTTT
CASSPSRGSGNTIYF
>TRBJ1-1|once|TRBV11-2|TRBD1
TGTGCCAGCAGCTCCCCCCGACAGGGGGACACTGACGCTTTCTTT
CASSSPRQGDTDAFF
>TRBJ2-1|few|TRBV5-4|.
TGTGCCAGCAGCTTTCCGGGGGATATACATCACAATGAGCAGTTCTTC
CASSFPGDIHHNEQFF
>TRBJ1-3|few|TRBV7-2|.
TGTGCCAGCAGCTTAGTAGGACAGACCTACTCTGGAAACACCATATATTTT
CASSLVGQTYSGNTIYF
>TRBJ2-6|many|TRBV7-8|.
TGTGCCAGCAGCCCCTCGGGGGCTGGGGCCAACGTCCTGACTTTC
CASSPSGAGANVLTF
>TRBJ2-5|once|TRBV5-6|TRBD2
TGTGCCAGCAGCGGGACTAGCCGTCAGACCCAGTACTTC
CASSGTSRQTQYF
>TRBJ1-5|many|TRBV7-2|TRBD1
TGTGCCAGCAGCTTAGGGGGTCCCTCAGGGGGTCAGCCCCAGCATTTT
CASSLGGPSGGQPQHF
>TRBJ1-1|.|TRBV7-9|TRBD1
TGTGCCAGCAGCTACGCGCGACAGGGGGGCGATGATCCCAACACTGAAGCTTTCTTT
CASSYARQGGDDPNTEAFF
>TRBJ1-2|few|TRBV2|.
TGTGCCAGCAGACCGATCGGCTACACCTTC
CASRPIGYTF
>TRBJ2-3|.|TRBV5-5|.
TGTGCCAGCAGCTTGAGGGCTCCAGGCACAGATACGCAGTATTTT
CASSLRAPGTDTQYF
>TRBJ2-5|.|TRBV6-1|.
TGTGCCAGCAGTGAATCTCCCAGGGATCCCCAGTACTTC
CASSESPRDPQYF
>TRBJ2-3|.|TRBV6-2/TRBV6-3|.
TGTGCCAGCAGACCAGTTGGGTCGGGCTATACGCAGTATTTT
CASRPVGSGYTQYF
>TRBJ2-1|.|TRBV7-6|TRBD2
TGTGCCAGCAGCGAAGGACTAGCGATGTGGAATGAGCAGTTCTTC
CASSEGLAMWNEQFF
>TRBJ2-3|.|TRBV6-2/TRBV6-3|TRBD2
TGTGCCAGCAGGCGACTAGCAGACTACACAGATACGCAGTATTTT
CASRRLADYTDTQYF
>TRBJ2-1|.|TRBV7-9|.
TGTGCCAGCAGCTTACAGGGCCCTTACGGGATGAATGAGCAGTTCTTC
CASSLQGPYGMNEQFF
>TRBJ2-6|many|TRBV7-8|.
TGTGCCAGCTCGGGGCTCTCTGGGGCCAACGTCCTGACTTTC
CASSGLSGANVLTF
>TRBJ2-3|few|TRBV12-3/TRBV12-4|.
TGTGCCAGCAGTTTAGGGTCTCCGAGCAAGTATTTT
CASSLGSPSKYF
>TRBJ1-5|once|TRBV2|.
TGTGCCAGCAAGGTAGGAGGCCAGCCCCAGCATTTT
CASKVGGQPQHF
>TRBJ2-1|few|TRBV7-9|.
TGTGCCAGCAGCTCCAGACCGGTCAGCTCCTACAATGAGCAGTTCTTC
CASSSRPVSSYNEQFF
>TRBJ1-5|few|TRBV7-9|.
TGTGCCAGCAGCCGGCCCGGGTTGGCCCAGCATTTT
CASSRPGLAQHF
>TRBJ2-1|few|TRBV5-4|TRBD2
TGTGCCAGCAGCTTGGCCGGGGGGCTAGCGGGAGCCGGTGAGCAGTTCTTC
CASSLAGGLAGAGEQFF
>TRBJ2-7|.|TRBV20-1|TRBD1
TGCAGTGCTAACAGGGGCCGGAACGAGCAGTACTTC
CSANRGRNEQYF
>TRBJ2-7|.|TRBV12-3/TRBV12-4|TRBD2
TGTGCCAGCGGCAGCGGGAGTTACTACGAGCAGTACTTC
CASGSGSYYEQYF
>TRBJ2-1|few|TRBV12-3/TRBV12-4|TRBD2
TGTGCCAGCAGTTTTCGGACTAGTTTTCCGAATGAGCAGTTCTTC
CASSFRTSFPNEQFF
>TRBJ2-7|.|TRBV3-1|TRBD2
TGTGCCAGCAGCCATACTAGCGGGGGGGCGTACGAGCAGTACTTC
CASSHTSGGAYEQYF
>TRBJ2-1|.|TRBV7-4|TRBD2
TGTGCCAGCAGCTTAGCGTATCGGACTAGCGGGCCCCCATCCAATGAGCAGTTCTTC
CASSLAYRTSGPPSNEQFF
>TRBJ1-1|many|TRBV7-2|.
TGTGCCAGCAGCTTAGAACGGTCCTCTGAAGCTTTCTTT
CASSLERSSEAFF
>TRBJ1-5|.|TRBV19|TRBD1
TGTGCCAGCAACCCCATAGGACAGGGGCGACAGCCCCAGCATTTT
CASNPIGQGRQPQHF
>TRBJ2-1|.|TRBV2|.
TGTGCCAGCAGTGAATCGGTCGGCCGCTCCTACAATGAGCAGTTCTTC
CASSESVGRSYNEQFF
>TRBJ2-3|few|TRBV5-1|.
TGCGCCAGCAGCTTCGGACATCTCGGTGGAGATACGCAGTATTTT
CASSFGHLGGDTQYF
>TRBJ1-5|.|TRBV14|.
TGTGCCAGCAGCCAAGATCTTCATCAGCCCCAGCATTTT
CASSQDLHQPQHF
>TRBJ1-5|.|TRBV12-3/TRBV12-4|.
TGTGCCAGCAGTTTAGCACAGGCCCAGCCCCAGCATTTT
CASSLAQAQPQHF
>TRBJ2-3|.|TRBV7-2|TRBD2
TGTGCCAGCAGCTTCAGAGGACTGACTAGCGGGAGGGGCACAGATACGCAGTATTTT
CASSFRGLTSGRGTDTQYF
>TRBJ2-7|.|TRBV10-3|TRBD2
TGTGCCATCAGTGAGGAGACTAGCGGGGGCTACGAGCAGTACTTC
CAISEETSGGYEQYF
>TRBJ1-5|few|TRBV20-1|.
TGCAGTGCTTTCGTGGGTGAAAGCAATCAGCCCCAGCATTTT
CSAFVGESNQPQHF
>TRBJ2-2|few|TRBV20-1|TRBD1
TGCAGTGCTAAACAGGGGCCCCCGGGGACCGGGGAGCTGTTTTTT
CSAKQGPPGTGELFF
>TRBJ2-1|many|TRBV7-6|TRBD2
TGTGCCAGCAGCTCGGGACTAGCGGCCCTCGGTGAGCAGTTCTTC
CASSSGLAALGEQFF
>TRBJ2-5|.|TRBV5-1|TRBD1
TGCGCCAGCAACAGGGGGACTCAAGAGACCCAGTACTTC
CASNRGTQETQYF
>TRBJ2-7|.|TRBV18|.
TGTGCCAGCTCACGCGGCAGCGGACTAACCTACGAGCAGTACTTC
CASSRGSGLTYEQYF
>TRBJ2-1|.|TRBV12-5|TRBD2
TGTGCTAGTGGTTTTTTTGCGGGGGAGTCCTACAATGAGCAGTTCTTC
CASGFFAGESYNEQFF
>TRBJ1-5|few|TRBV7-8|.
TGTGCCAGCAGCCAAGCAGACCGGCAGCCCCAGCATTTT
CASSQADRQPQHF